These 18 T cell receptor beta chains share one sample of origin, sequenced in a study of patients and donors after allogeneic stem cell transplantation. TCRdb called the RT-PCR reads again in MiXCR, with one record for every CDR3 protein. The sample contains roughly 190,000 distinct CDR3 sequences, 35% to 50% of which appear only once. Input material: blood, either unsorted or a sorted T cell fraction (not recorded which). The origin of the receptors is a human donor who was either an allogeneic HSCT recipient or a stem cell or donor lymphocyte infusion donor (not recorded which). It is not recorded whose cells these are; they may come from a transplant donor.

This chain joins TRBV27 and TRBJ2-5, with 8 bases fitting TRBD1. Germline V gene lookup returns CDR1 MNHEY and CDR2 SMNVEV (reference sequence). Trimming took 5 bases from V and 4 from J; bases not matched to a gene: 3. This CDR3 comprises 13 residues. For the CDR3, the DNA is TGTGCCAGCAGTCGCGACAGGGGAGAGACCCAGTACTTC. Translation: CASSRDRGETQYF.

This clonotype occurred many times. The CDR3 DNA follows: TGTGCCAGCAGCCAACAGGGGAGCAATCAGCCCCAGCATTTT. Translating it yields CASSQQGSNQPQHF. The chain is built from TRBV3-1 and TRBJ1-5, with D maybe TRBD1 (6 bases). Germline V CDR1 and CDR2: LGHDT, YNNKEL (reference sequence). The CDR3 has 14 residues. V lost 2 bases and J lost 1, with 6 bases in between. Together with reference TRBV3-1 and TRBJ1-5, the CDR3 gives the full variable domain: DTAVSQTPKYLVTQMGNDKSIKCEQNLGHDTMYWYKQDSKKFLKIMFSYNNKELIINETVPNRFSPKSPDKAHLNLHINSLELGDSAVYFCASSQQGSNQPQHFGDGTRLSIL.

The chain uses TRBV20-1 and TRBJ2-7, with D perhaps TRBD2 (5 bases). This CDR3 has 14 amino acids. CDR1 and CDR2 from the germline V gene are DFQATT and SNEGSKA (reference sequence). Between the trimmed V and J ends, which lost 5 bases and 1 base, there was a span of 15 bases. The CDR3 protein is CSARTRQGSYEQYF. The CDR3 DNA sequence: TGCAGTGCTCGGACTCGCCAAGGGTCCTACGAGCAGTACTTC.

The rearrangement links TRBV7-9 to TRBJ2-7; D gene ambiguous. CDR1 is SEHNR and CDR2 is FQNEAQ in the germline V gene (reference sequence). Trimming removed 5 bases at V and 3 bases at J, with 17 bases between. The CDR3 is 15 residues long. The DNA of the CDR3 is TGTGCCAGCAGCACCACCGTCGACAACTTCTACGAGCAGTACTTC. This encodes CASSTTVDNFYEQYF.

The sample holds a few counts of this clonotype. This chain uses TRBV12-3 or TRBV12-4 with TRBJ1-1, with a weak D call TRBD1 (5 bases). The CDR3 extends over 14 amino acids. Trimming took 6 bases from V and 5 from J, leaving 16 bases between them. CDR3 in DNA: TGTGCCAGCAGCCTCTCGGGGGTTGGAACTGAAGCTTTCTTT. This gives the protein CASSLSGVGTEAFF.

This clonotype was counted between two and nine times. The chain employs TRBV4-1 and TRBJ1-3, with 7 bases aligning to TRBD1. This CDR3 spans 16 amino acids. Trimming cost V 9 bases and J 2 bases; bases outside gene matches: 13. Per germline, CDR1 MGHRA and CDR2 YSYEKL. CDR3 coding DNA: TGCGCCAGTCGCCGAGAACCGACAGGGACTGGAAACACCATATATTTT. It encodes CASRREPTGTGNTIYF.

V usage is TRBV29-1 and J usage is TRBJ1-3; D call uncertain. Trimming cost V 4 bases and J 0 bases, with 13 bases left between them. The germline gives CDR1 SQVTM, CDR2 ANQGSEA. The CDR3 spans 15 residues. The CDR3 coding sequence is TGCAGCGTTGTAGTGACTTGGAGCTCTGGAAACACCATATATTTT. It yields the protein CSVVVTWSSGNTIYF. Full variable domain (missing parts from reference TRBV29-1 and TRBJ1-3): SAVISQKPSRDICQRGTSLTIQCQVDSQVTMMFWYRQQPGQSLTLIATANQGSEATYESGFVIDKFPISRPNLTFSTLTVSNMSPEDSSIYLCSVVVTWSSGNTIYFGEGSWLTVV.

The V gene is TRBV12-3 or TRBV12-4, the J gene TRBJ2-2, with D perhaps matching TRBD1 or TRBD2 (5 bases each). CDR3 length: 13 amino acids. Trimming took 7 bases from V and 4 from J, leaving 10 bases between them. CDR3 sequence (DNA): TGTGCCAGCACCGGGACCAGCACCGGGGAGCTGTTTTTT. Amino acids: CASTGTSTGELFF.

The V call is TRBV5-1, the J call TRBJ1-1; TRBD1 agrees at 7 bases. V dropped 5 bases and J dropped 3; count of bases not matched to a gene: 10. This CDR3 region has 15 residues. CDR1 and CDR2 (germline): SGHRS, YFSETQ. CDR3 amino acids: CASRSTGTDDTEAFF. In DNA form, the CDR3 reads TGCGCCAGCAGGTCCACCGGGACAGATGACACTGAAGCTTTCTTT.

The V gene is TRBV7-9, the J gene TRBJ2-5; D is perhaps TRBD2 (6 bases). The CDR3 loop spans 16 amino acids. CDR1 is SEHNR and CDR2 is FQNEAQ in the germline V gene (reference sequence). Deletions cut 0 bases from V and 1 base from J, with 12 bases between. For the CDR3, the DNA is TGTGCCAGCAGCTTAGCACGGCGGGGTATCCAAGAGACCCAGTACTTC. Amino acid sequence: CASSLARRGIQETQYF.

The gene calls are TRBV20-1 and TRBJ2-7, with 9 bases that match TRBD2. The CDR3 is made up of 16 amino acids. After removal of 1 base from V and 5 bases from J, the junction contained 12 bases not matched to a gene. Per germline, CDR1 DFQATT and CDR2 SNEGSKA (reference sequence). In DNA, the CDR3 is TGCAGTGCTAGAGGGTTAGCGGGAGCGGTTAGGGACGAGCAGTACTTC. It codes for CSARGLAGAVRDEQYF.

This chain connects TRBV5-1 to TRBJ2-1; D uncertain. The germline V and J ends were trimmed by 4 bases and 0 bases, with 11 bases remaining between them. The germline gives CDR1 SGHRS, CDR2 YFSETQ. The CDR3 length is 15 residues. CDR3 sequence reads: CASSPRLGSYNEQFF. The CDR3 nucleotides read TGCGCCAGCAGCCCTAGACTTGGCTCCTACAATGAGCAGTTCTTC.

V is TRBV6-5 and J is TRBJ1-1, with D unresolved. CDR1 is MNHEY and CDR2 is SVGAGI in the germline V gene. The CDR3 loop spans 13 amino acids. The germline V and J ends were trimmed by 0 bases and 5 bases, with 7 bases remaining between them. In DNA form, the CDR3 reads TGTGCCAGCAGTTACTCCTTGGGGACTGAAGCTTTCTTT. Amino acid sequence: CASSYSLGTEAFF.

This sequence joins TRBV7-9 and TRBJ1-2; D is unresolved. Germline V gene lookup returns CDR1 SEHNR and CDR2 FQNEAQ (reference sequence). The CDR3 is made up of 14 amino acids. Between the trimmed V and J ends, which lost 4 bases and 0 bases, there was a span of 9 bases. The CDR3 DNA is TGTGCCAGCAGCTGGCCAGCGGCTAACTATGGCTACACCTTC. This translates into CASSWPAANYGYTF.

The chain uses TRBV20-1 and TRBJ2-7, with 7 nucleotides matching TRBD1. The germline CDR1 and CDR2 sequences are DFQATT and SNEGSKA (reference sequence). This CDR3 region has 12 residues. The J segment lost 5 bases and the V segment lost 5 bases, leaving 6 bases of the junction unmatched. The CDR3 here is CSADRDHDEQYF. The CDR3 bases are TGCAGTGCTGACAGGGACCACGACGAGCAGTACTTC.

This clonotype was seen a handful of times. The genes are TRBV12-3 or TRBV12-4 and TRBJ1-4; D is possibly TRBD1 (5 bases). Trimming removed 4 bases at V and 4 bases at J, with 13 bases between. The CDR3 contains 15 residues. Written as DNA, the CDR3 is TGTGCCAGCAGTTGGGGACGGCACAATAATGAAAAACTGTTTTTT. It yields the protein CASSWGRHNNEKLFF.

The table lists this clonotype with a few counts. The V and J genes are TRBV4-1 and TRBJ1-2; D is possibly TRBD1 (5 bases). The CDR3 runs 15 residues. CDR1 and CDR2 (germline): MGHRA, YSYEKL. V lost 0 bases, J lost 1 base, and 9 bases lay in between. The CDR3 sequence: CASSQEQGRNYGYTF. The CDR3 region has the DNA TGCGCCAGCAGCCAAGAGCAGGGTCGTAACTATGGCTACACCTTC.

The J gene is TRBJ2-7, the V gene TRBV7-9; no definite D call. CDR3 length: 11 amino acids. V lost 9 bases to trimming and J lost 2 bases, with 8 bases between them. Germline CDR1 SEHNR, CDR2 FQNEAQ (reference sequence). The CDR3, as DNA: TGTGCCAGGATTCGGGCCTACGAGCAGTACTTC. It translates to CARIRAYEQYF.